The subject of this entry is one T cell receptor (beta chain). Antigen unknown. This record comes from a study of graft-versus-host responses after intestinal transplantation. Overall study: For 2 to 4 years after anti-thymocyte globulin induction, all recipients took tacrolimus and steroids.

Researchers processed graft tissue to release intraepithelial and lamina propria lymphocytes. General observations from the study: Researchers found peak circulating GvH clone levels linked to early post-transplant HvG declines. When patients had graft-donor T cell macrochimerism, their allografts held high graft-versus-host to host-versus-graft clonal ratios. Among recipient marrow samples, GvH clones were found; some appeared first in ileum or blood.

Using immunoSEQ multiplex PCR, the repertoire was profiled, and TCRdb retains in-frame clones only, with some absent. The sample records some 3,300 clones, about 74% being singletons. V was pared by 2 bases and J by 4 bases, with 11 bases between. Germline assignment: CDR1 SGHNT and CDR2 YENEEA. The CDR3 contains 14 residues. The chain employs TRBV11-3 and TRBJ1-1; D is unclear. The source material was ileum tissue, sampled roughly 5 and 7 days after intestinal transplantation. This receptor was identified in a human patient who received an intestinal transplant, so some T cells may come from the graft donor. The CDR3 reads CASSLINSVTEAFF. The CDR3 nucleotides read TGTGCCAGCAGCTTAATTAACAGTGTCACTGAAGCTTTCTTT.